These T cell receptor beta chains were read from a single sample in a study of T cell responses to AZD1222 COVID-19 vaccine. Clones were sequenced by immunoSEQ multiplex PCR, and TCRdb holds only the in-frame ones, with some missing. The profile covers tens of thousands of clones, with around three quarters appearing a single time and around 7% taken by the ten largest. The sample here was peripheral blood, taken on day 0 of AZD1222 vaccination. Receptor source: an adult in good health. Each CDR3 is given with its conserved first and last residue. The D gene is left open where the match is weak. Where a row states a size, it is once, few, many or the class of an expanded clone; other rows omit it.

clone_size d_call j_call v_call cdr3_nt cdr3_aa
. TRBD2 TRBJ2-1 TRBV28 TGTGCCAGCAGTACCCCCCGTGTTAGCGGGAGCGTTGAGCAGTTCTTC CASSTPRVSGSVEQFF
. . TRBJ1-1 TRBV18 TGTGCCAGCTCACCACTTGGGCCGATGGACACTGAAGCTTTCTTT CASSPLGPMDTEAFF
. . TRBJ2-6 TRBV7-2 TGTGCCAGCAGCCCTCCCCCGGGACGGATGAGCTCTGGGGCCAACGTCCTGACTTTC CASSPPPGRMSSGANVLTF
. . TRBJ1-6 TRBV6-1 TGTGCCAGCAGCGAAGAGTTACCCCTCCACTTT CASSEELPLHF
. TRBD1 TRBJ1-2 TRBV7-2 TGTGCCAGCAGCTTAGGGGACAGGGGTGGCTACACCTTC CASSLGDRGGYTF
few . TRBJ2-7 TRBV7-2 TGTGCCAGCAGCTTAGCGCCGGGGGCCTACGAGCAGTACTTC CASSLAPGAYEQYF
once TRBD2 TRBJ2-3 TRBV5-1 TGCGCCAGCAGCTTGGATGCTAGCGGGGGCACAAATACGCAGTATTTT CASSLDASGGTNTQYF
. . TRBJ2-1 TRBV10-2 TGCGCCAGCAGTGAGCGTGGGAAACTCGGAAACGATGAGCAGTTCTTC CASSERGKLGNDEQFF
. . TRBJ2-7 TRBV28 TGTGCCAGCAGTTCCGCCTACGAGCAGTACTTC CASSSAYEQYF
. . TRBJ1-1 TRBV20-1 TGCAGTGCTCGTGGAGGGGTGGGGACTGAAGCTTTCTTT CSARGGVGTEAFF
. . TRBJ1-1 TRBV5-1 TGCGCCAGCAGCTCAGGACACCCGAACACTGAAGCTTTCTTT CASSSGHPNTEAFF
. . TRBJ2-3 TRBV11-2 TGTGCCAGCAGTCCGCGGGCCGGCTTGGGCACAGATACGCAGTATTTT CASSPRAGLGTDTQYF
. . TRBJ1-2 TRBV4-1 TGCGCCAGCAGCCTCTCCGGGGTCGGCTACACCTTC CASSLSGVGYTF
. TRBD1 TRBJ1-4 TRBV10-3 TGTGCCATCAGTGAGTCTGGGACAGAGGGGGAAAAACTGTTTTTT CAISESGTEGEKLFF
. . TRBJ2-3 TRBV24-1 TGTGCCACCAGTGATCCTGCCCCAAAAGCCACAGATACGCAGTATTTT CATSDPAPKATDTQYF
. . TRBJ2-2 TRBV7-8 TGTGCCAGCAGCACCTACGGCAATTTGGGCACCGGGGAGCTGTTTTTT CASSTYGNLGTGELFF
once . TRBJ2-2 TRBV21-1 TGTGCCAGCAGGAAAGCGGGAACCGGGGAGCTGTTTTTT CASRKAGTGELFF
. . TRBJ1-1 TRBV6-5 TGTGCCAGCAGTTACAAAGAAGGGGCCAACACTGAAGCTTTCTTT CASSYKEGANTEAFF
. TRBD1 TRBJ1-4 TRBV28 TGTGCCAGCAGTTCGGACAGGGGGAGGTATGAAAAACTGTTTTTT CASSSDRGRYEKLFF
. . TRBJ1-5 TRBV7-2 TGTGCCAGCAGCTTACTTACGGAGCGAGGTCAGCCCCAGCATTTT CASSLLTERGQPQHF
few . TRBJ1-6 TRBV28 TGTGCCAGCAGTTTGGAGTGGCAAGATAATTCACCCCTCCACTTT CASSLEWQDNSPLHF
. TRBD1 TRBJ2-1 TRBV6-4 TGTGCCAGCAGTGACTCTGGACAGGGACACAATGAGCAGTTCTTC CASSDSGQGHNEQFF
. . TRBJ1-2 TRBV25-1 TGTGCCAGCAGTGAGGCAGGTGGCTACACCTTC CASSEAGGYTF
. . TRBJ2-3 TRBV29-1 TGCAGCGTTCGGGACGCCGAAAAGGGAGATACGCAGTATTTT CSVRDAEKGDTQYF
. . TRBJ1-1 TRBV5-1 TGCGCCAGCATAAGTGGAGGGGGGAACACTGAAGCTTTCTTT CASISGGGNTEAFF
. TRBD1 TRBJ2-1 TRBV6-5 TGTGCCACAAAAAGGACAGGGGAAGGGGGTGAGCAGTTCTTC CATKRTGEGGEQFF
. . TRBJ1-2 TRBV19 TGTGCCAGTAGCTTGGCTGGGGGGGACTATGGCTACACCTTC CASSLAGGDYGYTF
once . TRBJ1-5 TRBV29-1 TGCAGCGTCAGCCTCGGGGATCCTCAGCCCCAGCATTTT CSVSLGDPQPQHF
. TRBD1 TRBJ2-5 TRBV7-2 TGTGCCAGCAGCAAAGACAGGGGGCTGGAGACCCAGTACTTC CASSKDRGLETQYF
. . TRBJ2-1 TRBV4-2 TGTGCCAGCAGCCAAGATTACACGGGGGATCCCTACAATGAGCAGTTCTTC CASSQDYTGDPYNEQFF
. . TRBJ1-4 TRBV7-9 TGTGCCAGCAGCTTAATGGATACACCTAATGAAAAACTGTTTTTT CASSLMDTPNEKLFF
. TRBD1 TRBJ1-1 TRBV29-1 TGCAGCGCAGGGGGTACCGAAGCTTTCTTT CSAGGTEAFF
. . TRBJ1-5 TRBV3-1/TRBV3-2 TGTGCCAGCAGCCAAGATCCGGCAGGGCGTCAGCCCCAGCATTTT CASSQDPAGRQPQHF
. . TRBJ1-2 TRBV6-1 TGTGCCAGCAGTGAAGCGCGGTCGTGGTATGGGGGCGGCTACACCTTC CASSEARSWYGGGYTF
. . TRBJ2-7 TRBV28 TGTGCCAGCAGTTCGGTGGGGGTGTCACGGCCCTACGAGCAGTACTTC CASSSVGVSRPYEQYF
. TRBD2 TRBJ2-5 TRBV7-9 TGTGCCAGCAGCTCCCTAGCGGGAGACGAGACCCAGTACTTC CASSSLAGDETQYF
few . TRBJ1-2 TRBV5-4 TGTGCCAGCACCCTGGTGGGCGACTATGGCTACACCTTC CASTLVGDYGYTF
. TRBD1 TRBJ1-1 TRBV10-2 TGCGCCAGCAGAACGGACAGGGCCCCTGAAGCTTTCTTT CASRTDRAPEAFF